This T cell receptor beta chain was obtained from a study of human T cells and chemical hapten exposure. Study-level points and caveats: No alteration of TCRs above 1 in 1000 frequency was seen with DPC sensitization.

The CDR3 spans 14 residues. CDR1 and CDR2 from the germline V gene are SGHVS and FQNEAQ. V lost 6 bases, J lost 5 bases, and 14 bases lay in between. Time point indicated: healthy volunteer bleed at 2 weeks. Unfractionated whole blood yielded the extracted total RNA. There are a few counts of this clonotype. The antigen is undetermined. TCRdb called the RACE reads again in MiXCR, with one record for every CDR3 protein. Of roughly 100,000 distinct CDR3 sequences in the sample, about 10% are singletons; the top ten hold 2.5% to 3.5%. What was sequenced was whole blood. The chain combines TRBV7-8 with TRBJ1-5; no clear D gene. The origin of this receptor is a female donor in good health. Some clones in this sample may be carry-over from other donors' samples. CDR3 nucleotide sequence: TGTGCCAGCAGTCCCCATGGACCCGATCAGCCCCAGCATTTT. Encoded protein: CASSPHGPDQPQHF.